What follows are 13 T cell receptor beta chains derived from one specimen sequenced in a study of T cell responses to AZD1222 COVID-19 vaccine. Using immunoSEQ multiplex PCR, the repertoire was profiled, and TCRdb retains in-frame clones only, with some absent. The sample includes 95,000 to 150,000 clones, around 87% of them seen just once. The sequenced sample was peripheral blood, obtained on day 0 of AZD1222 vaccination. All receptors come from an adult in good health.

The chain has TRBV4-3 and TRBJ2-1; weak D call: TRBD2 (5 bases). V gave up 0 bases and J gave up 9 bases, with 9 bases separating them. The V gene's germline CDR1 is LGHNA and CDR2 YSLEER. The CDR3 runs to 13 residues. The CDR3 region has the DNA TGCGCCAGCAGCCAAGATAGGAGCGGTGAGCAGTTCTTC. Protein: CASSQDRSGEQFF.

V is TRBV6-5 and J is TRBJ1-1; D is undetermined. This CDR3 is 13 amino acids long. Trimming took 6 bases from V and 1 from J, leaving 9 bases between them. Germline CDR1 is MNHEY and CDR2 is SVGAGI. CDR3 protein: CASRWLKNTEAFF. The CDR3 coding sequence is TGTGCCAGCAGGTGGTTAAAGAACACTGAAGCTTTCTTT.

The chain recombines TRBV4-2 with TRBJ2-4; D gene uncertain. Germline V lookup: CDR1 LGHNA, CDR2 YNFKEQ. The CDR3 loop spans 17 amino acids. Trimming removed 3 bases at V and 1 base at J, with 16 bases between. Here the CDR3 DNA reads TGTGCCAGCAGCCAGGCTCCCCGAGTTGGGGCCAAAAACATTCAGTACTTC. As protein: CASSQAPRVGAKNIQYF.

This clone is a singleton in its sample. The J gene is TRBJ2-1, the V gene TRBV30; 9 bases are a match to TRBD1. The CDR3 covers 14 residues. Trimming cost V 5 bases and J 6 bases; bases outside gene matches: 8. Looked up from germline, CDR1 is GTSNPN and CDR2 is SVGIG (reference sequence). DNA of the CDR3: TGTGCCTGGGGATGGGGACAGGGAGGCAATGAGCAGTTCTTC. Translation: CAWGWGQGGNEQFF.

V usage is TRBV19 and J usage is TRBJ1-5; D not certain. V was shortened by 4 bases and J by 1 base, with 8 bases between the two germline ends. Germline lookup yields CDR1 LNHDA and CDR2 SQIVND (reference sequence). CDR3 length equals 14 residues. As DNA, the CDR3 is TGTGCCAGTAGTACGACGGCCAGCAATCAGCCCCAGCATTTT. Translated, it gives CASSTTASNQPQHF.

The chain is built from TRBV5-6 and TRBJ1-1, with D hard to call. Germline values: CDR1 SGHDT, CDR2 YYEEEE. This CDR3 is built from 14 residues. Trimming took off 5 bases at V and 0 bases at J, with 11 bases between the two ends. DNA of the CDR3: TGTGCCAGCAGTCTCGGTGGGGTGAACACTGAAGCTTTCTTT. Residues: CASSLGGVNTEAFF.

This clone came up once. The J gene is TRBJ1-1, the V gene TRBV5-4; 8 bases align to TRBD1. V lost 5 bases and J lost 0; bases outside the gene matches: 6. The germline gives CDR1 SGHNT, CDR2 YYREEE (reference sequence). This CDR3 comprises 15 residues. The CDR3 loop is CASSLLDRVNTEAFF. CDR3 in DNA: TGTGCCAGCAGTCTCCTGGACAGGGTGAACACTGAAGCTTTCTTT.

The chain employs TRBV19 and TRBJ2-1; 15 bases line up with TRBD2. The trim removed 6 bases at V and 10 bases at J, leaving 7 bases unmatched. The CDR3 runs to 15 residues. Germline V lookup: CDR1 LNHDA, CDR2 SQIVND (reference sequence). The CDR3 is CASSGGLAGGPEQFF. The CDR3 DNA reads TGTGCCAGTAGCGGCGGACTAGCGGGGGGGCCGGAGCAGTTCTTC.

This clone was counted only a few times. V usage is TRBV27 and J usage is TRBJ2-3; D is ambiguous. Trimming pared 4 bases from V and 4 bases from J, leaving 9 bases between. Looked up from germline, CDR1 is MNHEY and CDR2 is SMNVEV (reference sequence). CDR3 length: 13 residues. In DNA, the CDR3 is TGTGCCAGCAGTTCGCTCTTCCCAGATACGCAGTATTTT. Residues: CASSSLFPDTQYF.

The V gene is TRBV3-1 (or the pseudogene TRBV3-2), the J gene TRBJ1-6; tentatively, D is TRBD1 (5 bases). CDR3 size: 15 residues. Between the trimmed V and J ends, which lost 2 bases and 7 bases, there was a span of 12 bases. Germline V CDR1 and CDR2: LGHDT, YNNKEL (reference sequence). The CDR3 sequence: CASSQFGGSNSPLHF. CDR3 nucleotide sequence: TGTGCCAGCAGCCAATTTGGGGGAAGCAATTCACCCCTCCACTTT.

The V and J genes are TRBV14 and TRBJ1-1; D gene uncertain. In germline, CDR1 is SGHDN, CDR2 FVKESK. The ends were cut back, 4 bases at V and 2 bases at J, with 14 bases in the middle. The CDR3 is 15 amino acids. The CDR3 DNA reads TGTGCCAGCAGCCCCCTCCGGATCGGCAACACTGAAGCTTTCTTT. It encodes CASSPLRIGNTEAFF. The full variable domain, in which reference TRBV14 and TRBJ1-1 provide the parts outside the CDR3, is EAGVTQFPSHSVIEKGQTVTLRCDPISGHDNLYWYRRVMGKEIKFLLHFVKESKQDESGMPNNRFLAERTGGTYSTLKVQPAELEDSGVYFCASSPLRIGNTEAFFGQGTRLTVV.

The rearrangement joins TRBV5-1 to TRBJ1-4; perhaps TRBD1 as D (5 bases). V lost 2 bases, J lost 8 bases, and 13 bases lay in between. Germline CDR1 and CDR2: SGHRS and YFSETQ. CDR3 size: 14 residues. The CDR3 nucleotides read TGCGCCAGCAGCTTCCAGGGTAGTCAGGAAAAACTGTTTTTT. It codes for CASSFQGSQEKLFF. The full variable domain, its missing parts supplied by reference TRBV5-1 and TRBJ1-4, is KAGVTQTPRYLIKTRGQQVTLSCSPISGHRSVSWYQQTPGQGLQFLFEYFSETQRNKGNFPGRFSGRQFSNSRSEMNVSTLELGDSALYLCASSFQGSQEKLFFGSGTQLSVL.

The chain recombines TRBV25-1 with TRBJ1-2; unclear D gene. The CDR3 spans 11 residues. Trimming took off 4 bases at V and 8 bases at J, with 8 bases between the two ends. Germline V gene data show CDR1 as MGHDK and CDR2 as SYGVNS. CDR3 nucleotide sequence: TGTGCCAGCAGTGGCCCACGAGGCTACACCTTC. It is translated as CASSGPRGYTF.